This TCR beta chain was documented in a study of a mutant IDH1 vaccine in newly diagnosed glioma. As for the study in general: The start of vaccination came 4-6 weeks after radiotherapy alone, or with temozolomide cycles.

Sequenced by immunoSEQ multiplex PCR; TCRdb stores in-frame clones only, minus some. The sample carries 60,000 or so clones, roughly 81% recorded once. The CDR3 is made up of 15 amino acids. With 5 bases removed from V and 4 bases from J, the gap between germline ends came to 17 bases. Germline assignment: CDR1 SGHVS and CDR2 FNYEAQ. Concerning this clone: Its antigen is not identified.

Time point noted: week 23, last vaccination. Vaccinated patients received 300 ug of mutant IDH1 20-mer peptide per dose, with topical imiquimod. Here the sequenced sample was PBMCs, taken from a glioma patient whose treatment included an IDH1 peptide vaccine. This sequence was found in a woman aged 35 to 49 with glioma. Some clones in this sample may be carry-over from other donors' samples. The chain is built from TRBV7-6 and TRBJ1-1, with D tentatively TRBD1 (5 bases). The CDR3 nucleotides read TGTGCCAGCAGCCCGATCCAGGGCTGGGGCACTGAAGCTTTCTTT. Translated: CASSPIQGWGTEAFF.